The 15 T cell receptor beta chains in this list originate from one sample, sequenced in a study of T cells and copy number aberrations in small-cell lung cancer. Sequencing was performed with immunoSEQ multiplex PCR; in TCRdb, only in-frame clones are kept and a portion is missing. Altogether some 1,000 clones are present, around 94% being singletons, with the ten largest covering approximately 2.1%. Input material: tumor tissue. These receptors originate from a woman in her fifties or sixties with small cell lung cancer.

The rearrangement links TRBV30 to TRBJ1-2; D ambiguous. CDR1 GTSNPN and CDR2 SVGIG come from the germline V gene (reference sequence). V lost 0 bases, J lost 8 bases, and 13 bases lay in between. This CDR3 has 13 amino acids. As DNA, the CDR3 is TGTGCCTGGAGTGTCCCATGGAGAAGGGGCTACACCTTC. Encoded protein: CAWSVPWRRGYTF.

The rearrangement links TRBV9 to TRBJ1-5; TRBD1 might be the D (6 bases). With 3 bases removed from V and 4 bases from J, the gap between germline ends came to 14 bases. The CDR3 covers 15 residues. Germline V gives CDR1 SGDLS, CDR2 YYNGEE. CDR3 region: CASSAYGQMNQPQHF. In DNA form, the CDR3 reads TGTGCCAGCAGCGCATATGGACAGATGAATCAGCCCCAGCATTTT. The complete variable domain, with remaining parts taken from reference TRBV9 and TRBJ1-5, reads DSGVTQTPKHLITATGQRVTLRCSPRSGDLSVYWYQQSLDQGLQFLIQYYNGEERAKGNILERFSAQQFPDLHSELNLSSLELGDSALYFCASSAYGQMNQPQHFGDGTRLSIL.

The chain couples TRBV7-9 to TRBJ1-4; no clear D gene. Germline V gene lookup returns CDR1 SEHNR and CDR2 FQNEAQ (reference sequence). Trimming removed 5 bases at V and 4 bases at J, with 11 bases between. CDR3 length equals 14 residues. The CDR3 here is CASSPEQNNEKLFF. CDR3 DNA sequence: TGTGCCAGCAGCCCAGAACAGAATAATGAAAAACTGTTTTTT.

In its sample, this clone was seen once. The chain uses TRBV4-2 and TRBJ2-1; TRBD2 matches 10 bases. J lost 3 bases, V lost 8 bases, and 10 bases had no gene match. The CDR3 loop spans 16 amino acids. CDR1 and CDR2 from the germline V gene are LGHNA and YNFKEQ. The CDR3 DNA reads TGTGCCAGCGGGCCCGTTAGCGGGGGGCTCTACAATGAGCAGTTCTTC. It encodes CASGPVSGGLYNEQFF.

The V gene is TRBV7-6, the J gene TRBJ2-5; D might be TRBD1 (7 bases). This CDR3 region has 14 residues. V gave up 3 bases and J gave up 5 bases, with 13 bases separating them. Germline V CDR1 and CDR2: SGHVS, FNYEAQ. The DNA for the CDR3 is TGTGCCAGCAGCTTTGGCAGGGGGAGGGAGACCCAGTACTTC. This gives the protein CASSFGRGRETQYF.

V is TRBV30 and J is TRBJ2-3, with D unclear. The V gene lost 0 bases and the J gene lost 8 bases, with 6 bases spanning the gap. Looked up from germline, CDR1 is GTSNPN and CDR2 is SVGIG (reference sequence). The CDR3 has 11 residues. The CDR3 coding sequence is TGTGCCTGGAGTGTTGGCGTTACGCAGTATTTT. This sequence encodes CAWSVGVTQYF.

This chain links TRBV4-1 with TRBJ1-5; D perhaps matches TRBD1 (6 bases). This CDR3 comprises 17 residues. Trimming took 1 base from V and 1 from J, leaving 14 bases between them. Germline CDR1 reads MGHRA; CDR2 reads YSYEKL. The CDR3 region is CASSQVSRGGSNQPQHF. CDR3 sequence (DNA): TGCGCCAGCAGCCAAGTTTCCAGGGGCGGGAGCAATCAGCCCCAGCATTTT.

This clone was observed a single time. The V gene is TRBV28, the J gene TRBJ1-2, with 9 bases fitting TRBD1. Germline V gene lookup returns CDR1 MDHEN and CDR2 SYDVKM. After removal of 5 bases from V and 7 bases from J, the junction contained 14 bases not matched to a gene. This CDR3 is 16 amino acids long. This CDR3 is CASSIHPGTGQGGYTF. In DNA form, the CDR3 reads TGTGCCAGCAGTATACACCCCGGGACAGGGCAGGGTGGCTACACCTTC.

The count of this clone is one. The chain links TRBV30 to TRBJ1-5; TRBD1 agrees at 7 bases. The CDR3 loop spans 14 amino acids. The V gene's germline CDR1 is GTSNPN and CDR2 SVGIG (reference sequence). The V gene end was trimmed by 5 bases and the J gene end by 3 bases; junction bases not matched to a gene: 7. The chain's CDR3 is CAWSRGQHNQPQHF. The CDR3 DNA reads TGTGCCTGGTCCCGGGGACAGCACAATCAGCCCCAGCATTTT.

The chain is built from TRBV6-5 and TRBJ1-2; 7 nucleotides agree with TRBD1. From germline, CDR1 is MNHEY and CDR2 SVGAGI. This CDR3 is built from 14 residues. V shed 5 bases and J 5 bases; nucleotides not matched to a gene: 8. This CDR3 is CASSTRTGRYGYTF. In DNA, the CDR3 is TGTGCCAGCAGTACCCGGACAGGACGGTATGGCTACACCTTC.

As regards this clone: Other DNA variants within this sample encode the same CDR3. The V call is TRBV6-5, the J call TRBJ1-1; possibly TRBD1 for D (5 bases). With 2 bases removed from V and 0 bases from J, the gap between germline ends came to 10 bases. This CDR3 is 15 amino acids long. Looked up from germline, CDR1 is MNHEY and CDR2 is SVGAGI. The CDR3 here is CASSYGAGLNTEAFF. Written as DNA, the CDR3 is TGTGCCAGCAGTTACGGGGCAGGGTTGAACACTGAAGCTTTCTTT.

This clone was counted a single time. J is TRBJ1-4 and V is TRBV2; 8 bases align to TRBD1. This CDR3 has 17 residues. V shed 6 bases and J 7 bases; nucleotides not matched to a gene: 16. The germline gives CDR1 SNHLY, CDR2 FYNNEI. The CDR3 is CASRGDRSLVVGEKLFF. The DNA for the CDR3 is TGTGCCAGCAGGGGGGACAGGTCCCTGGTAGTAGGTGAAAAACTGTTTTTT.

The chain has TRBV14 and TRBJ1-1; D call uncertain. Germline V gene sequence: CDR1 SGHDN, CDR2 FVKESK. V gave up 0 bases and J gave up 0 bases, with 2 bases separating them. This CDR3 has 13 residues. DNA of the CDR3: TGTGCCAGCAGCCAAGATCTGAACACTGAAGCTTTCTTT. Translating gives CASSQDLNTEAFF.

This clone appeared once. The rearrangement links TRBV6-4 to TRBJ1-1, with 12 positions matching TRBD1. V lost 6 bases, J lost 5 bases, and 16 bases stayed unmatched. Per germline, CDR1 MRHNA and CDR2 SNTAGT. This CDR3 comprises 18 residues. The CDR3 region has the DNA TGTGCCAGCAGCTTAGAAAACCCGGGACAGGGGGCGCGGACTGAAGCTTTCTTT. This translates into CASSLENPGQGARTEAFF.

The J gene is TRBJ2-1, the V gene TRBV5-1; a possible D gene is TRBD1 (5 bases). The CDR3 totals 15 residues. V was trimmed by 1 base and J by 2 bases, leaving 10 bases between them. CDR1 and CDR2 (germline): SGHRS, YFSETQ. The CDR3 DNA reads as TGCGCCAGCAGCTTGCAGGGAAACGCCTACAATGAGCAGTTCTTC. As protein: CASSLQGNAYNEQFF.